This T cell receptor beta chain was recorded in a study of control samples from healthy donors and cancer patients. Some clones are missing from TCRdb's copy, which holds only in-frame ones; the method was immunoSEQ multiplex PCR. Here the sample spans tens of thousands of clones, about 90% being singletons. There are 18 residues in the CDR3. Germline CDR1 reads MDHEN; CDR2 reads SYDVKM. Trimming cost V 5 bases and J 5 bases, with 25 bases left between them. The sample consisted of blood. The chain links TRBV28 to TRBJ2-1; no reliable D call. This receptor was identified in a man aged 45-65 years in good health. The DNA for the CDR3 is TGTGCCAGCAGTCTAAGAGAGAGCCAGGATGCATCGGACAATGAGCAGTTCTTC. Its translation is CASSLRESQDASDNEQFF. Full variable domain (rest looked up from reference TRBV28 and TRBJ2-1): DVKVTQSSRYLVKRTGEKVFLECVQDMDHENMFWYRQDPGLGLRLIYFSYDVKMKEKGDIPEGYSVSREKKERFSLILESASTNQTSMYLCASSLRESQDASDNEQFFGPGTRLTVL.